These 14 T cell receptor beta chains were sequenced from one sample in a study of T cell repertoires in cytomegalovirus infection. These receptors' targets are unknown. TCRdb fed the reads into MiXCR, producing one record per CDR3 protein. Altogether fewer than 1,000,000 distinct CDR3 sequences are present, roughly a third being singletons, with the ten largest covering roughly 13%. The input for sequencing was cultured CD8+ T cells from PBMCs, taken from culture after CMV antigen stimulation. These receptors came from a human donor in good health (CMV status not recorded). Some clones in this sample may be carry-over from other donors' samples.

This clonotype appeared a few times. V gene TRBV29-1 combines with J gene TRBJ2-1; D perhaps matches TRBD2 (5 bases). CDR3 length: 17 residues. Germline-derived CDR1 and CDR2 are SQVTM and ANQGSEA. V lost 1 base and J lost 0, with 16 bases in between. CDR3 amino acids: CSVEAGYAESSYNEQFF. CDR3 DNA: TGCAGCGTTGAAGCGGGGTATGCAGAAAGCTCCTACAATGAGCAGTTCTTC.

V is TRBV6-1 and J is TRBJ2-1; 7 nucleotides align to TRBD2. Germline assignment: CDR1 MNHNS and CDR2 SASEGT. This CDR3 spans 13 amino acids. The J segment lost 3 bases and the V segment lost 10 bases, leaving 6 bases of the junction unmatched. CDR3 sequence reads: CATVPGGYNEQFF. DNA for the CDR3: TGTGCCACGGTACCGGGGGGCTACAATGAGCAGTTCTTC.

This clonotype came up a few times. For the CDR3, the DNA is TGTGCCGCCATGACGAGCCTGGACAGAACCAACAATGAGCAGTTCTTC. Translating it yields CAAMTSLDRTNNEQFF. The chain is built from TRBV27 and TRBJ2-1; maybe TRBD1 (6 bases). Between the trimmed V and J ends, which lost 11 bases and 5 bases, there was a span of 25 bases. Per germline, CDR1 MNHEY and CDR2 SMNVEV (reference sequence). This CDR3 contains 16 residues.

This clonotype was seen at least ten times. This sequence joins TRBV28 and TRBJ2-2, with D possibly being TRBD1 or TRBD2 (5 bases each). This CDR3 has 14 amino acids. Trimming shortened V by 7 bases and J by 4 bases, and 13 bases separated the two germline ends. Germline-derived CDR1 and CDR2 are MDHEN and SYDVKM. The DNA for the CDR3 is TGTGCCAGCATTTCAGGGACGTTCACCGGGGAGCTGTTTTTT. Translation: CASISGTFTGELFF.

The chain has TRBV19 and TRBJ1-1; weak D call: TRBD1 (5 bases). The germline CDR1 and CDR2 sequences are LNHDA and SQIVND (reference sequence). V was trimmed by 3 bases and J by 4 bases, leaving 18 bases between them. The CDR3 extends over 16 amino acids. The CDR3: CASSIYGYGTRTEAFF. CDR3 nucleotides: TGTGCCAGTAGTATCTATGGTTATGGGACCCGCACTGAAGCTTTCTTT.

This clonotype was detected a few times. The rearrangement joins TRBV7-9 to TRBJ2-5; the D is unclear. The germline CDR1 and CDR2 sequences are SEHNR and FQNEAQ (reference sequence). The ends were cut back, 1 base at V and 1 base at J, with 7 bases in the middle. CDR3 length equals 14 residues. The CDR3 reads CASSLDLAQETQYF. For the CDR3, the DNA is TGTGCCAGCAGCTTAGATTTGGCCCAAGAGACCCAGTACTTC.

This clonotype has just a few counts. The rearrangement uses TRBV7-9 and TRBJ1-1; D is ambiguous. CDR1 and CDR2 (germline): SEHNR, FQNEAQ (reference sequence). This CDR3 region has 15 residues. Trimming took 4 bases from V and 2 from J, leaving 14 bases between them. The chain's CDR3 is CASSSPTAGNTEAFF. DNA of the CDR3: TGTGCCAGCAGCTCCCCCACAGCAGGTAACACTGAAGCTTTCTTT.

The V and J genes are TRBV5-6 and TRBJ1-6, with TRBD1 matching over 9 bases. The CDR3 contains 14 residues. The germline CDR1 and CDR2 sequences are SGHDT and YYEEEE. J lost 10 bases, V lost 4 bases, and 6 bases had no gene match. The CDR3 nucleotides read TGTGCCAGCAGCCCGGACAGGGGAGTCTCACCCCTCCACTTT. Translation gives CASSPDRGVSPLHF.

The rearrangement uses TRBV6-8 and TRBJ1-1; D is unresolved. This CDR3 spans 16 amino acids. Germline V gene data show CDR1 as MNHGY and CDR2 as SAAAGT. V was pared by 6 bases and J by 0 bases, with 17 bases between. CDR3 amino acids: CASSPMDGPLNTEAFF. The CDR3 nucleotides are TGTGCCAGCAGCCCCATGGACGGACCGCTGAACACTGAAGCTTTCTTT.

Regarding this clonotype: One end of the junction does not line up with germline, which may come from a read error. The rearrangement uses TRBV7-9 and TRBJ2-1; D not resolved. This CDR3 region has 14 residues. Germline values: CDR1 SEHNR, CDR2 FQNEAQ (reference sequence). The CDR3 loop reads CVSSPLSSYNEQFF. The CDR3 bases are TGTGTCAGCAGCCCCCTGAGCTCCTACAATGAGCAGTTCTTC.

At least ten counts were recorded for this clonotype. The chain combines TRBV4-1 with TRBJ2-3; the D is unclear. Germline values: CDR1 MGHRA, CDR2 YSYEKL. CDR3 size: 14 residues. V was cut by 0 bases and J by 0 bases, with 4 bases left in between. CDR3 nucleotides: TGCGCCAGCAGCCAAGATCGGAGCACAGATACGCAGTATTTT. Translation gives CASSQDRSTDTQYF.

On this clonotype: A much bigger clone sits one base away, suggesting this may be a read error. The chain is built from TRBV12-3 or TRBV12-4 and TRBJ2-4; weak D call: TRBD1 (6 bases). V lost 10 bases, J lost 8 bases, and 21 bases lay in between. The CDR3 runs to 14 residues. CDR3 bases: TGTGCCAACATTCCAGGGGTCGGGGCGGACATTCAGTACTTC. Translation: CANIPGVGADIQYF.

The chain couples TRBV25-1 to TRBJ2-1; TRBD1 agrees at 9 bases. The CDR3 has 18 amino acids. Trimming at V came to 2 bases and at J to 12 bases, leaving 20 bases not matched to a gene. The germline V gene has CDR1 MGHDK and CDR2 SYGVNS. CDR3 nucleotides: TGTGCCAGCAGTGAAAAATCCCGGACAGGGGCCGTGGAGACTGGGCAGTTCTTC. Encoded protein: CASSEKSRTGAVETGQFF.

This clonotype was seen a few times. This rearrangement joins TRBV4-1 to TRBJ2-1, with D perhaps being TRBD1 or TRBD2 (5 bases each). Trimming pared 2 bases from V and 5 bases from J, leaving 16 bases between. The germline V gene has CDR1 MGHRA and CDR2 YSYEKL. The CDR3 covers 16 residues. CDR3 sequence: CASSQWGSPPNNEQFF. CDR3 sequence (DNA): TGCGCCAGCAGCCAATGGGGGTCCCCACCAAACAATGAGCAGTTCTTC.